The clone carrying this T cell receptor (beta chain) was recorded a few times. The antigen is unknown. This sample was included in a study of radiotherapy plus CTLA-4 blockade in lung cancer. Background on the study: Disease control was seen in over 25% of patients, objective responses in roughly 17%.

Clones were sequenced by immunoSEQ multiplex PCR, and TCRdb holds only the in-frame ones, with some missing. The table records over 85,000 clones, roughly four fifths of them present only once. V was trimmed by 4 bases and J by 7 bases, leaving 6 bases between them. The V gene's germline CDR1 is SGHDT and CDR2 YYEEEE. CDR3 length equals 11 residues. Study-wide results and limits: Following radiotherapy plus ipilimumab, tumor-derived TCR clones expanded in the blood.

Focal radiation and CTLA-4 blockade (ipilimumab) were tested in chemo-refractory metastatic non-small-cell lung cancer patients. The material was peripheral blood, obtained from a patient treated with radiotherapy plus ipilimumab. This sequence was found in a human donor with non-small cell lung cancer that progressed on radiotherapy plus ipilimumab. The chain links TRBV5-6 to TRBJ2-1, with no clear D. The CDR3 region is CASSRINEQFF. CDR3 sequence (DNA): TGTGCCAGCAGCCGTATTAATGAGCAGTTCTTC.